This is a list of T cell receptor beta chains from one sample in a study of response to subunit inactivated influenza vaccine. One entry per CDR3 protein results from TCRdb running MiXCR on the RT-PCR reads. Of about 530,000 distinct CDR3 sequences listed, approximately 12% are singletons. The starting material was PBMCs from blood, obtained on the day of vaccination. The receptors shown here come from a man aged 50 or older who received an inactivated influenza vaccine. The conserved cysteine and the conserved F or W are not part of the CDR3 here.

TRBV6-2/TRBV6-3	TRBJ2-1	ASKVNWAYNEQF
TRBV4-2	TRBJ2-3	ASSQDLLAGGPPDTQY
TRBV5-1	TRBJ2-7	ASSGAGESYEQY
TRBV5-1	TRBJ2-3	ASRSGLAGGPSTDTQY
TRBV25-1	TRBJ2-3	ASSESKLITDTQY
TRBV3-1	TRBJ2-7	ASSQPGRNYEQY
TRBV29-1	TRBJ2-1	SVEVRGSYNEQF
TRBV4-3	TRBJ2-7	ASSPESGQGYEQY
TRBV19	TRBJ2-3	ASSIQGSSTDTQY
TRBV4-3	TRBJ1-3	ASSQDQVANTIY
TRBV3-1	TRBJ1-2	ASSQDLLQNYGYT
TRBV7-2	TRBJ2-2	ASSTGGAFSGELF
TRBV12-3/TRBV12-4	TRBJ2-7	ASSLAYGYYEQY
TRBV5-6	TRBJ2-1	ASSYLRDRGYSEQF
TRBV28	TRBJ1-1	ASSQAGWDTEAF
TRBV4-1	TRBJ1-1	ASSQYRGTGGTEAF
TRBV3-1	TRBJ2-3	ASSHRQGTDTQY
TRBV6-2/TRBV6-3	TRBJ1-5	ASRKGQGLNQPQH
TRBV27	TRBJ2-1	ASSLSTGPYNEQF
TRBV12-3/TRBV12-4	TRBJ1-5	ASSRGQGQPQH
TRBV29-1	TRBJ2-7	SVDAGRALGEQY
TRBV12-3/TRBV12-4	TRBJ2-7	ASSRRAGNEQY
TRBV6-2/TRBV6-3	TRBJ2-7	ASKEGTDEQY
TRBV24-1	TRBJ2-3	ATSDLPPTGRSTDTQY
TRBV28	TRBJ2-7	ASGRWAYEQY
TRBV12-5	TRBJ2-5	ASGPDSRAQY
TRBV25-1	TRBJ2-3	ASSELAGFGPDTQY
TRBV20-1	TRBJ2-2	CARDTRRLANTGELF
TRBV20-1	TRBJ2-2	SARQDITGELF
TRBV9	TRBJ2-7	ASSAGPGFYEQY
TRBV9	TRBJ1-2	ASSVDSNYGYT
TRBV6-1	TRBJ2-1	ASSVTSGSFYNEQF